The clone carrying this TCR beta chain was found once. This CDR3 spans 16 amino acids. With 2 bases removed from V and 3 bases from J, the gap between germline ends came to 16 bases. The germline gives CDR1 KGHDR, CDR2 SFDVKD. This specimen belongs to a study of blood T cell repertoires in COVID-19. At the level of the study: COVID-19 samples, acute and convalescent, were from the United States, Italy and Spain.

Methods used by the authors: Reference gene primer amplification in the assay estimated nucleated cell counts. The table came from immunoSEQ multiplex PCR; TCRdb's copy has only in-frame clones and leaves some out. For V, J and clone size, that table is used; D and trimming come from the DNA. The repertoire holds about 240,000 clones, with 87% as singletons. Sequencing input: peripheral blood. The genes are TRBV24-1 and TRBJ2-7; D is perhaps TRBD1 (6 bases). This clonotype originated in a man aged 55 to 69 who had recovered from COVID-19. The CDR3 bases are TGTGCCACCAGTGATTCCGGTGGGACAAGGATCTACGAGCAGTACTTC. Protein: CATSDSGGTRIYEQYF.